Listed below are T cell receptor beta chains from one sample, sequenced in a study of early T cells in non-severe SARS-CoV-2 infection. Each CDR3 protein is one row after TCRdb ran MiXCR on the 5' RACE reads. The data show 32,000 or so distinct CDR3 sequences, with roughly 6% seen just once and about 5.5% held by the top ten. The specimen sequenced was whole blood. Every receptor here comes from an adult who was a healthcare worker with PCR-confirmed SARS-CoV-2 infection or an uninfected control (not recorded which). The conserved cysteine and the conserved F or W are not part of the CDR3 here.

>TRBV4-3
ASSQGYRTRPNEQF
>TRBV20-1
SSPGLANEQF
>TRBV5-1
ASRTGTGVGPYEQY
>TRBV6-5
ASSYLRDEKLF
>TRBV20-1
SATGTKHNEQF
>TRBV5-1
ASSTFTIKTIGRTDTQY
>TRBV2
ASIRSWGGGRTEAF
>TRBV21-1
ASSKSYSASTDTQY
>TRBV21-1
ASSAPGRLVDSYNEQF
>TRBV4-1
ASSSGNHEQY
>TRBV28
ASSSGSTSGVYGYT
>TRBV5-1
ASSAEQQGTNTEAF
>TRBV7-9
ASSFGLGYEQY
>TRBV6-1
ASSEAGGPRETDTQY
>TRBV11-2
ASSFPGLYNEQF
>TRBV28
ASSFNIGEQF
>TRBV10-3
ATGPGTESYGYT
>TRBV27
ASSFSGITYEQY
>TRBV4-1
ASSPPRGTQY
>TRBV20-1
SALSGREAETQY
>TRBV20-1
SATSGLDEQF
>TRBV20-1
SARVSRDEQY
>TRBV7-9
ASSLDWGALPGANVLT
>TRBV10-3
AISENPNDGASSYNSPLH
>TRBV20-1
SARTLAGMDDEQY
>TRBV3-1
ASSQEKTSGLYRDTDTQY
>TRBV12-5
ASGLQQGAAEQY
>TRBV7-2
ASIKTSGRGNEQF
>TRBV7-6
ASSLGQKSYEQY
>TRBV10-2
ASSESINQPQH
>TRBV20-1
SAAPGGRSGEQY
>TRBV20-1
SSDVAGDTQY
>TRBV6-5
ASRKGTDTQY
>TRBV12-5
ASDWGRRNTEAF
>TRBV6-5
ASGRTGNQPQH
>TRBV30
AWSGQGNTEAF
>TRBV6-5
ASSRRGGTGNTIY
>TRBV20-1
SAAEGGAGGVETQY
>TRBV5-6
ASSTGTGKALNIQY
>TRBV11-2
ASSPLNLRRDGNYGYT
>TRBV7-8
ASSLGSRGSEKLF